The 9 T cell receptor beta chains below were found in one sample sequenced in a study of tumor-infiltrating lymphocytes in oesophageal squamous cell carcinoma. TCRdb used MiXCR to reprocess the PCR reads, holding one entry per CDR3 protein. The repertoire has approximately 13,000 distinct CDR3 sequences, around 50% of them found once; the top ten carry about 33%. Source material: esophageal tumor tissue. These receptors were collected from a female donor with esophageal squamous cell carcinoma.

The J gene is TRBJ2-3, the V gene TRBV28; 12 bases line up with TRBD1. Trimming cost V 2 bases and J 11 bases; bases outside gene matches: 17. CDR1 MDHEN and CDR2 SYDVKM come from the germline V gene. CDR3 length equals 18 residues. CDR3 DNA sequence: TGTGCCAGCAGTTTACCTTCGCCTCGGGGACAGGGGGCGGGTGAGCAGTATTTT. Translating gives CASSLPSPRGQGAGEQYF.

This clonotype was seen only a few times. No conserved phenylalanine or tryptophan ends this CDR3, so it is likely a read error. Because the CDR3's place on the DNA is in doubt, the DNA is left out and the CDR3 is given as listed by TCRdb. The chain employs TRBV7-3 and TRBJ1-1. The germline CDR1 and CDR2 sequences are SGHTA and FQGTGA. The CDR3 numbers 14 amino acids, ends counted. This chain's CDR3 is CASSFYADTQYFGQ.

The V and J genes are TRBV7-2 and TRBJ2-3; D gene uncertain. V gave up 2 bases and J gave up 3 bases, with 3 bases separating them. CDR3 length: 12 residues. Germline assignment: CDR1 SGHTA and CDR2 FQGNSA. The CDR3 loop reads CASSLRTDTQYF. The CDR3 DNA follows: TGTGCCAGCAGCTTACGGACAGATACGCAGTATTTT.

This clonotype appeared a few times. Here the CDR3 reads CASSWGGGSQFF. CDR3 sequence (DNA): TGTGCCAGCAGTTGGGGGGGGGGCTCGCAGTTCTTC. The rearrangement links TRBV7-2 to TRBJ2-3; a weak D match, TRBD2 (7 bases). The DNA end lines up better with TRBJ2-1; the J call may be wrong. Germline V gene sequence: CDR1 SGHTA, CDR2 FQGNSA. The CDR3 has 12 amino acids.

This chain connects TRBV7-6 to TRBJ2-3; D not certain. Germline CDR1 and CDR2: SGHVS and FNYEAQ. Trimming shortened V by 5 bases and J by 5 bases, and 8 bases separated the two germline ends. The CDR3 has 12 residues. The CDR3 spells CASSRYQDTQYF. CDR3 sequence (DNA): TGTGCCAGCAGCAGATACCAAGATACGCAGTATTTT.

The rearrangement joins TRBV28 to TRBJ1-1; D not resolved. The CDR3 consists of 12 residues. Germline loops: CDR1 MDHEN, CDR2 SYDVKM. Trimming removed 7 bases from V and 4 bases from J, with 10 bases in between. CDR3 sequence reads: CASIAAGTEAFF. The CDR3, as DNA: TGTGCCAGCATCGCGGCGGGCACTGAAGCTTTCTTT.

This chain links TRBV6-2 or TRBV6-3 with TRBJ2-7; a weak D match, TRBD2 (5 bases). The J call may be incorrect, as the DNA end agrees better with TRBJ2-1. The CDR3 sequence is 15 residues long. CDR1 MNHEY and CDR2 SVGEGT come from the germline V gene. The CDR3 DNA sequence: TGTGCCAGCCCGGCCTTGGCAGGTCGGGGCAATGAGCAGTTCTTC. This codes for CASPALAGRGNEQFF.

The rearrangement joins TRBV5-5 to TRBJ2-3; D is unresolved. This CDR3 is 13 amino acids long. Germline CDR1 SGHKS, CDR2 YYEKEE (reference sequence). V lost 0 bases, J lost 8 bases, and 10 bases lay in between. In nucleotides, the CDR3 is TGTGCCAGCAGCTTGGAAGTTCGCGTTACGCAGTATTTT. Its translation: CASSLEVRVTQYF.

V usage is TRBV7-2 and J usage is TRBJ2-5; no firm D call. With the DNA end fitting TRBJ2-1 better, the J assignment may be wrong. The CDR3 length is 12 residues. Germline CDR1 SGHTA, CDR2 FQGNSA. As DNA, the CDR3 is TGTGCCAGCAGTTCCGGAGCCTACGAGCAGTTCTTC. It encodes CASSSGAYEQFF.